A single sample is the source of the 13 T cell receptor beta chains below, sequenced in a study of blood T cells in healthy people across ages. The second PCR ran roughly 7 to 12 cycles with a sample-barcoded 5' primer and J-beta primers. TCRdb reprocessed the 5' RACE reads via MiXCR and lists one record per CDR3 protein. In the table there are roughly 860,000 distinct CDR3 sequences, about 59% of which are singletons. The sample comprised blood. The receptors originated from a young man in good health.

The chain uses TRBV29-1 and TRBJ2-5; TRBD2 aligns across 11 bases. The CDR3 consists of 15 residues. The V gene's germline CDR1 is SQVTM and CDR2 ANQGSEA. V trimming: 4 bases; J trimming: 4 bases; junction bases outside the gene matches: 8. CDR3 sequence: CSVVASGGLGETQYF. CDR3 DNA sequence: TGCAGCGTTGTGGCTAGCGGGGGGCTTGGAGAGACCCAGTACTTC.

The chain employs TRBV19 and TRBJ1-1; 7 nucleotides line up with TRBD1. J lost 1 base, V lost 1 base, and 6 bases had no gene match. The CDR3 sequence is 16 residues long. CDR1 is LNHDA, CDR2 SQIVND, per germline (reference sequence). The CDR3 DNA is TGTGCCAGTAGTATAGGTCCGGGACAGAAGAACACTGAAGCTTTCTTT. It yields the protein CASSIGPGQKNTEAFF.

This clonotype was recorded once. This chain connects TRBV6-5 to TRBJ1-4; tentative D call: TRBD1 (5 bases). V gave up 0 bases and J gave up 5 bases, with 7 bases separating them. Germline values: CDR1 MNHEY, CDR2 SVGAGI. The CDR3 covers 14 residues. The CDR3 bases are TGTGCCAGCAGTTACTCGACAGCGAATGAAAAACTGTTTTTT. As protein: CASSYSTANEKLFF.

Points on this clonotype: A much bigger clone sits one base away, suggesting this may be a read error. In DNA, the CDR3 is TGCAGCGTTGATTTGGTGGTCGGCGGGTTCTCCTACAATGAGCAGTACTTC. Translated: CSVDLVVGGFSYNEQYF. The rearrangement joins TRBV29-1 to TRBJ2-1; a weak D match, TRBD2 (5 bases). The J call may be mistaken, given a closer DNA end match to TRBJ2-7. CDR3 length equals 17 residues. Germline V gives CDR1 SQVTM, CDR2 ANQGSEA.

This rearrangement joins TRBV3-1 to TRBJ2-2, with D possibly being TRBD1 or TRBD2 (5 bases each). This CDR3 contains 16 residues. V was clipped by 2 bases and J by 0 bases, with 10 bases between them. Germline CDR1 LGHDT, CDR2 YNNKEL (reference sequence). The CDR3 protein is CASSQFPGPNTGELFF. CDR3 sequence (DNA): TGTGCCAGCAGCCAATTTCCGGGGCCGAACACCGGGGAGCTGTTTTTT. Full variable domain (remainder filled in from reference TRBV3-1 and TRBJ2-2): DTAVSQTPKYLVTQMGNDKSIKCEQNLGHDTMYWYKQDSKKFLKIMFSYNNKELIINETVPNRFSPKSPDKAHLNLHINSLELGDSAVYFCASSQFPGPNTGELFFGEGSRLTVL.

The V gene is TRBV27, the J gene TRBJ2-7; 11 bases are a match to TRBD2. The CDR3 consists of 15 residues. The germline V gene encodes CDR1 MNHEY and CDR2 SMNVEV (reference sequence). J was trimmed by 0 bases and V by 5 bases; bases with no gene match: 3. CDR3 sequence (DNA): TGTGCCAGCAGTAGTAGCGGGGGGGACTCCTACGAGCAGTACTTC. Translating gives CASSSSGGDSYEQYF.

The gene calls are TRBV12-3 or TRBV12-4 and TRBJ2-1, with 9 positions matching TRBD1. The CDR3 consists of 17 residues. Losses at the gene ends were 4 bases for V and 3 bases for J; bases not matched to a gene: 10. CDR3 loop: CASSSSRDRVFYNEQFF. The CDR3, as DNA: TGTGCCAGCAGTTCCTCGAGGGACAGGGTCTTCTACAATGAGCAGTTCTTC.

The chain is built from TRBV7-9 and TRBJ2-1; the match to TRBD2 covers 9 bases. Trimming at V came to 5 bases and at J to 9 bases, leaving 20 bases not matched to a gene. This CDR3 is built from 18 residues. Germline values: CDR1 SEHNR, CDR2 FQNEAQ (reference sequence). CDR3 in amino acids: CASSPRRLSGGPDGEQFF. The CDR3 nucleotides are TGTGCCAGCAGCCCCAGAAGGCTTAGCGGGGGACCAGATGGTGAGCAGTTCTTC.

The chain employs TRBV4-3 and TRBJ2-3; the D is unclear. Germline V gives CDR1 LGHNA, CDR2 YSLEER. Deletions cut 4 bases from V and 0 bases from J, with 8 bases between. The CDR3 runs 14 residues. CDR3 DNA: TGCGCCAGCAGCCCCCAGCGTAGCACAGATACGCAGTATTTT. Protein product: CASSPQRSTDTQYF.

This clonotype was detected ten times or more. The genes are TRBV7-2 and TRBJ2-3; perhaps TRBD1 as D (7 bases). There are 16 residues in the CDR3. Deletions cut 5 bases from V and 2 bases from J, with 17 bases between. Per the germline V gene, CDR1 is SGHTA and CDR2 is FQGNSA. DNA of the CDR3: TGTGCCAGCAGCCTCGGGCAGGGGGGCCCCACAGATACGCAGTATTTT. It is translated as CASSLGQGGPTDTQYF.

The chain carries TRBV28 and TRBJ1-6; the match to TRBD1 covers 7 bases. The CDR3 spans 14 residues. CDR1 and CDR2 from the germline V gene are MDHEN and SYDVKM. With 5 bases clipped from V and 8 bases from J, the junction kept 6 bases outside the gene matches. CDR3 nucleotide sequence: TGTGCCAGCAGTCTGGGACAGACCTATTCACCCCTCCACTTT. As protein: CASSLGQTYSPLHF.

This clonotype was seen a handful of times. The V gene is TRBV28, the J gene TRBJ2-7; TRBD1 agrees at 7 bases. Losses at the gene ends were 6 bases for V and 1 base for J; bases not matched to a gene: 3. CDR3 length: 13 amino acids. Germline-derived CDR1 and CDR2 are MDHEN and SYDVKM. The CDR3 DNA follows: TGTGCCAGCAGGACAGGGAGATCCTACGAGCAGTACTTC. Translated: CASRTGRSYEQYF.

This clonotype was detected a few times. J is TRBJ1-4 and V is TRBV5-1; D gene uncertain. V was trimmed by 1 base and J by 4 bases, leaving 8 bases between them. The germline V gene has CDR1 SGHRS and CDR2 YFSETQ. This CDR3 contains 14 residues. The CDR3 sequence is CASSLRRNNEKLFF. The CDR3 nucleotides read TGCGCCAGCAGCTTGAGACGGAATAATGAAAAACTGTTTTTT.